The text below deals with one TCR beta chain. Antigen unknown. A single record per CDR3 protein comes from TCRdb applying MiXCR to the 5' RACE reads. This table has about half a million distinct CDR3 sequences, roughly 18% appearing once. This sample was included in a study of T-cell memory formation after mild COVID-19. Study results and limitations: Contracting clones, day 15 to 85, had balanced CD4/CD8, and later expanders favored CD4+.

In germline, CDR1 is SEHNR, CDR2 FQNEAQ (reference sequence). This CDR3 comprises 15 residues. V was clipped by 4 bases and J by 6 bases, with 19 bases between them. The clonotype originates from an adult woman who had mild COVID-19 (a few samples of this study predate the infection). Cell type and time point are not known. The sequencing sample was made of PBMCs or a T cell subset sorted from them (not recorded which). The genes are TRBV7-9 and TRBJ2-7, with D hard to call. The CDR3: CASSSLAPLGAEQYF. The DNA of the CDR3 is TGTGCCAGCAGCTCCTTGGCCCCTTTAGGTGCCGAGCAGTACTTC.